What follows are 9 T cell receptor beta chains derived from one specimen sequenced in a study of shared clonotypes between healthy human individuals. TCRdb keeps only in-frame clones here, not all; method: immunoSEQ multiplex PCR. The sample consists of 650,000 to 800,000 clones, 92% of them appearing once. CD8 cells classed as naive were CD45RO-negative and positively selected for CCR7, excluding terminally differentiated effector memory CD45RA+ cells. Sequenced input: naive CD8+ T cells sorted from blood. The receptors were gathered from a young man in good health.

The CDR3 sequence: CASSMPGTAPSGANVLTF. The CDR3 bases are TGTGCCAGCAGCATGCCCGGGACAGCCCCCTCTGGGGCCAACGTCCTGACTTTC. The chain links TRBV28 to TRBJ2-6, with 7 bases fitting TRBD1. The CDR3 has 18 amino acids. With V trimmed by 6 bases and J by 0 bases, 11 bases remained unmatched. Germline V gene lookup returns CDR1 MDHEN and CDR2 SYDVKM.

The genes are TRBV29-1 and TRBJ2-7; 8 nucleotides agree with TRBD2. Losses at the gene ends were 6 bases for V and 3 bases for J; bases not matched to a gene: 10. The CDR3 extends over 14 amino acids. Germline V gene lookup returns CDR1 SQVTM and CDR2 ANQGSEA. CDR3 amino acids: CSVATSDRSYEQYF. The CDR3 region has the DNA TGCAGCGTGGCGACTAGCGACCGGAGCTACGAGCAGTACTTC.

Concerning this clone itself: The same CDR3 can be traced to other DNA sequences in this sample. This chain links TRBV27 with TRBJ1-5; D gene ambiguous. CDR3 length: 12 amino acids. V was shortened by 9 bases and J by 4 bases, with 10 bases between the two germline ends. Germline V gives CDR1 MNHEY, CDR2 SMNVEV (reference sequence). The CDR3 sequence: CASGVGNQPQHF. In nucleotides, the CDR3 is TGTGCCAGTGGAGTGGGGAATCAGCCCCAGCATTTT.

The chain couples TRBV7-8 to TRBJ1-1, with a weak D call TRBD1 (5 bases). From germline, CDR1 is SGHVS and CDR2 FQNEAQ. Trimming cost V 8 bases and J 4 bases, with 17 bases left between them. This CDR3 has 14 amino acids. Written as DNA, the CDR3 is TGTGCCAGCGGGGGTTGGGGGATTACCACTGAAGCTTTCTTT. This translates into CASGGWGITTEAFF.

The chain recombines TRBV14 with TRBJ2-7; D gene ambiguous. Germline CDR1 SGHDN, CDR2 FVKESK. V shed 1 base and J shed 3 bases, with 10 bases lying between them. This CDR3 comprises 14 residues. In nucleotides, the CDR3 is TGTGCCAGCAGCCAAGCGTCGGCATTCTACGAGCAGTACTTC. Amino acids: CASSQASAFYEQYF.

J is TRBJ1-2 and V is TRBV29-1; D gene ambiguous. Per the germline V gene, CDR1 is SQVTM and CDR2 is ANQGSEA. The CDR3 contains 12 residues. V was pared by 5 bases and J by 4 bases, with 11 bases between. The CDR3 nucleotides read TGCAGCGTTTTTTACGGCCTCTATGGCTACACCTTC. Translating gives CSVFYGLYGYTF.

The gene calls are TRBV6-6 and TRBJ1-5, with D tentatively TRBD1 (6 bases). CDR1 is MNHNY, CDR2 SVGAGI, per germline (reference sequence). This CDR3 is 15 amino acids long. With 5 bases removed from V and 5 bases from J, the gap between germline ends came to 16 bases. Here the CDR3 reads CASSHGGRVDQPQHF. CDR3 sequence (DNA): TGTGCCAGCAGTCACGGGGGCAGGGTGGATCAGCCCCAGCATTTT.

As to this clone: No DNA is shown, since the ends of the CDR3 on it are uncertain; the CDR3 is the one TCRdb lists. The V call is TRBV27, the J call TRBJ1-1. Inclusive of both ends, the CDR3 amounts to 14 amino acids. Germline CDR1 reads MNHEY; CDR2 reads SMNVEV (reference sequence). Here the CDR3 reads CASSTSGSNTEAFF.

J is TRBJ2-7 and V is TRBV4-2; D is possibly TRBD2 (5 bases). CDR1 is LGHNA and CDR2 is YNFKEQ in the germline V gene. V was cut by 0 bases and J by 3 bases, with 9 bases left in between. This CDR3 has 14 amino acids. CDR3 in amino acids: CASSQDLGVYEQYF. In DNA form, the CDR3 reads TGTGCCAGCAGCCAAGATTTGGGAGTCTACGAGCAGTACTTC.